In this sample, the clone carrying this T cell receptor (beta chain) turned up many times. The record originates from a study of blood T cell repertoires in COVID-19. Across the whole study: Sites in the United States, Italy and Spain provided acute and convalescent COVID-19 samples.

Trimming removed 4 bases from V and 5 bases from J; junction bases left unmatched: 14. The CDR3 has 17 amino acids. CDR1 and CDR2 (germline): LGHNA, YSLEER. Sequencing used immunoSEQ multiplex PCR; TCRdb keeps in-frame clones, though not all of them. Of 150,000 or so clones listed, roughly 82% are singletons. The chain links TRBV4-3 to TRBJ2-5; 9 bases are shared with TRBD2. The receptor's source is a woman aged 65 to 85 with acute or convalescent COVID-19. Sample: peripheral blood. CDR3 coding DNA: TGCGCCAGCAGCCTGGGGGCTAGCGGGACCATTCACGAGACCCAGTACTTC. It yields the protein CASSLGASGTIHETQYF.